These T cell receptor beta chains were read from a single sample in a study of blood T cells in healthy people across ages. MiXCR, run by TCRdb on the 5' RACE reads, gives a single entry per CDR3 protein. Among about 640,000 distinct CDR3 sequences listed, approximately 30% were seen once. The specimen was blood. The receptors derive from a woman of 80 years or more in good health. Both conserved end residues are trimmed from each CDR3.

len,j_gene,v_gene,CDR3aa
12,TRBJ1-2,TRBV5-1,ASSPTGINYGFT
14,TRBJ2-1,TRBV7-8,ASSPTRAGGFETQF
14,TRBJ1-1,TRBV4-3,ASSQHNLTGNTEAF
11,TRBJ2-3,TRBV20-1,SARAGPTDTQY
14,.,TRBV7-9,ASSHDTTSGGNEQY
13,TRBJ2-5,TRBV18,ASSTLGALQETQY
14,TRBJ2-6,TRBV5-1,ASSLRQNSGANVLT
12,TRBJ2-5,TRBV29-1,SAREGQGAGEQY
12,TRBJ2-7,TRBV25-1,ASSGDSGYNEQY
14,TRBJ1-6,TRBV7-6,ASSFDRGGFGSPLH
13,TRBJ1-1,TRBV7-9,ASSHPGGKNTEAF
13,TRBJ2-3,TRBV5-8,ASSLWLANTDTQY
14,.,TRBV6-2/TRBV6-3,ASSSPGTGGFPEQY
11,TRBJ1-1,TRBV10-3,AIRIDGDTEAF
14,TRBJ2-1,TRBV20-1,SATKGGQGVHNEQF
13,TRBJ1-5,TRBV28,ASSLWSLGDQPQH
15,TRBJ2-6,TRBV7-3,ASSPPGQSSGANVLT
11,TRBJ1-2,TRBV30,AWSRSRAYGYT
10,TRBJ2-7,TRBV7-9,ASSQILEAGY
13,TRBJ1-5,TRBV20-1,SARMVGNSNQPQH
13,TRBJ1-5,TRBV20-1,SASGIGTGNQPQH
15,TRBJ2-3,TRBV20-1,SATPGTGGRSTDTQY
12,TRBJ2-1,TRBV6-5,ASSPGGVYNEQF
13,TRBJ2-1,TRBV24-1,ATGGGASLGNEQF
14,TRBJ1-5,TRBV28,ASSLIMRDSYQPQH
14,TRBJ2-3,TRBV11-1,AGSQRRGASTDTQY
15,TRBJ2-3,TRBV5-1,ASSAATSGGLADTQY
17,TRBJ2-1,TRBV7-9,ASSLDGRGRSGSHNEQF
12,TRBJ2-7,TRBV12-3/TRBV12-4,ASSPTGGFYEQY
11,TRBJ1-1,TRBV29-1,SVGNDRYTKAF
12,TRBJ1-6,TRBV9,ASSPWRGNSPLH
14,TRBJ1-5,TRBV5-6,ASSRKQGLGNQPQH
14,TRBJ2-5,TRBV15,ATSRDLSRDQETQY
13,TRBJ2-1,TRBV15,ATSRAWGSYNEQF
12,TRBJ1-2,TRBV2,ASRWGPSGDGYT
10,TRBJ2-7,TRBV7-2,ASSHRGGKQY
12,TRBJ1-2,TRBV11-2,ASSITTTGLGYT
11,TRBJ2-7,TRBV28,ASSFRVPYEQY
11,TRBJ2-1,TRBV5-1,ASSGGINNEQF